This T cell receptor (beta chain) was obtained from a study of graft-versus-host responses after intestinal transplantation. Study-wide context: Transplants given to recipients were multivisceral, liver-intestinal, or isolated intestinal.

The table came from immunoSEQ multiplex PCR; TCRdb's copy has only in-frame clones and leaves some out. Altogether about 97,000 clones are present, roughly 90% being singletons, with the ten largest covering 15% to 20%. CDR1 is SNHLY and CDR2 is FYNNEI in the germline V gene. The CDR3 spans 14 residues. The V gene lost 4 bases and the J gene lost 6 bases, with 10 bases spanning the gap. The V gene is TRBV2, the J gene TRBJ1-6; TRBD1 might be the D (5 bases). This sample comprised PBMCs, obtained about 450 days after intestinal transplant. This TCR came from a human patient who received an intestinal transplant, so some T cells may come from the graft donor. CDR3: CASSAGLGNSPLHF. The CDR3, as DNA: TGTGCCAGCAGTGCGGGACTGGGTAATTCACCCCTCCACTTT.